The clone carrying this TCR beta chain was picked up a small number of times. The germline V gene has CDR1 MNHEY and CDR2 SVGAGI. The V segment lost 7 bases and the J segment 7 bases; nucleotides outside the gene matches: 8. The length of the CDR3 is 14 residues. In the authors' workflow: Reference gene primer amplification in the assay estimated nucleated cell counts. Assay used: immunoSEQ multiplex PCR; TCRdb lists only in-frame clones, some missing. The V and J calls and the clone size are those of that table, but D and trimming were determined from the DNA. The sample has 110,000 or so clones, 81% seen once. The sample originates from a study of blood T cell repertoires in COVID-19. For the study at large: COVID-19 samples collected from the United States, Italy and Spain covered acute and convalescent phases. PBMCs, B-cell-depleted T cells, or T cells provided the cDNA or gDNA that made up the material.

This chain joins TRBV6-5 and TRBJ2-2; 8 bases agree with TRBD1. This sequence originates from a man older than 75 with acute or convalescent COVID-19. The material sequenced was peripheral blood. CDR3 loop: CASISGGANGELFF. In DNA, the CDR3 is TGTGCCAGCATTTCAGGGGGCGCAAACGGGGAGCTGTTTTTT.